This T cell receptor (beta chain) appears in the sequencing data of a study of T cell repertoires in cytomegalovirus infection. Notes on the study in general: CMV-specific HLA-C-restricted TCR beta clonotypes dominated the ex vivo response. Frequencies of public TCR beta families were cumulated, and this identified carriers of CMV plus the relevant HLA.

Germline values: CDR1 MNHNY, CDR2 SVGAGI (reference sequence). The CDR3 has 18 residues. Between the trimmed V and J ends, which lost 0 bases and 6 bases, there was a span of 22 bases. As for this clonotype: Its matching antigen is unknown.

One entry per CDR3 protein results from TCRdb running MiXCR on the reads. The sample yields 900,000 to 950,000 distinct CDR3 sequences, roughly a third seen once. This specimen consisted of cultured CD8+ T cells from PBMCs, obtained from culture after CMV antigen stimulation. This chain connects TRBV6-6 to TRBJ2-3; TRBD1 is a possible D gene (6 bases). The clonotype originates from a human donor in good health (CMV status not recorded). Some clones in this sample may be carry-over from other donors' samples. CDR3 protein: CASSYSSLGQSLEDTQYF. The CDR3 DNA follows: TGTGCCAGCAGTTACTCCTCGTTGGGACAAAGTTTAGAGGATACGCAGTATTTT.